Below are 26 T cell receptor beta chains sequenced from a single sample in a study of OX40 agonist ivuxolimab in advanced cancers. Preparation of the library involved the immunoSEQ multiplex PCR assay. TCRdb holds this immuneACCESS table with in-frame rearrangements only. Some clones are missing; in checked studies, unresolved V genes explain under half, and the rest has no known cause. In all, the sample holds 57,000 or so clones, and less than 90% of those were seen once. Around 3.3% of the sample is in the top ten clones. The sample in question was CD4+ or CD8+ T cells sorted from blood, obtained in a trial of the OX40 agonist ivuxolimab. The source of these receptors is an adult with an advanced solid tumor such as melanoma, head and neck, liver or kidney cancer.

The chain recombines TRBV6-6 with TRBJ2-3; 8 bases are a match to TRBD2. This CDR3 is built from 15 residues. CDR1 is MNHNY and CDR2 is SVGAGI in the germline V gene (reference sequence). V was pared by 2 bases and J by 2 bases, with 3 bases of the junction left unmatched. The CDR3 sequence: CASSYGGGTTDTQYF. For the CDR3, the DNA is TGTGCCAGCAGTTACGGCGGGGGGACCACAGATACGCAGTATTTT.

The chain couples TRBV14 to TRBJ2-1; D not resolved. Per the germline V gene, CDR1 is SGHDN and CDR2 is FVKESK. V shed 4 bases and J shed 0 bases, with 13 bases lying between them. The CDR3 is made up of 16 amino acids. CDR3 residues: CASSLRVRTSYNEQFF. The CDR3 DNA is TGTGCCAGCAGCCTCCGGGTCAGGACCTCCTACAATGAGCAGTTCTTC.

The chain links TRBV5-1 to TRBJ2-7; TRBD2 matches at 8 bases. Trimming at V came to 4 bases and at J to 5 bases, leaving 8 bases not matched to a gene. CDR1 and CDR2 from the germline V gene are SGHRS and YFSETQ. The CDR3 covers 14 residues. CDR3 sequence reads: CASSKTTSANEQYF. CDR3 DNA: TGCGCCAGCAGCAAGACGACTAGCGCTAACGAGCAGTACTTC.

CDR3 sequence reads: CASSLTGVGTGELFF. The CDR3 region has the DNA TGTGCCAGCAGCTTGACAGGGGTGGGCACCGGGGAGCTGTTTTTT. The V call is TRBV7-9, the J call TRBJ2-2; 8 nucleotides match TRBD1. The trim removed 3 bases at V and 4 bases at J, leaving 4 bases unmatched. The CDR3 length is 15 residues. CDR1 SEHNR and CDR2 FQNEAQ come from the germline V gene (reference sequence).

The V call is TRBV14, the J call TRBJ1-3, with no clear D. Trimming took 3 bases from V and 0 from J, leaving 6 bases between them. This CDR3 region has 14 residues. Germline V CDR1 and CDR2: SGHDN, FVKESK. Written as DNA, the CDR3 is TGTGCCAGCAGCCAGAAGGGCTCTGGAAACACCATATATTTT. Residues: CASSQKGSGNTIYF. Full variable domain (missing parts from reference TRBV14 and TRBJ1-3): EAGVTQFPSHSVIEKGQTVTLRCDPISGHDNLYWYRRVMGKEIKFLLHFVKESKQDESGMPNNRFLAERTGGTYSTLKVQPAELEDSGVYFCASSQKGSGNTIYFGEGSWLTVV.

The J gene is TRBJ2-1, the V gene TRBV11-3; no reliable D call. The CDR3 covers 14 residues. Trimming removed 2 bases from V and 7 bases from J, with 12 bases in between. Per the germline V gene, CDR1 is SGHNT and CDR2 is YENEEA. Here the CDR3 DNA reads TGTGCCAGCAGCTTATACGGGTTTGTTAATGAGCAGTTCTTC. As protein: CASSLYGFVNEQFF.

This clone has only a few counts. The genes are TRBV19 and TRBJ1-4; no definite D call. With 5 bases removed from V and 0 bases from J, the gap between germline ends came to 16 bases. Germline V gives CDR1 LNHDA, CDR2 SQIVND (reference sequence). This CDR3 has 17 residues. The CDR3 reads CASSPLRYPATNEKLFF. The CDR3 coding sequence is TGTGCCAGTAGTCCACTACGGTACCCCGCAACTAATGAAAAACTGTTTTTT.

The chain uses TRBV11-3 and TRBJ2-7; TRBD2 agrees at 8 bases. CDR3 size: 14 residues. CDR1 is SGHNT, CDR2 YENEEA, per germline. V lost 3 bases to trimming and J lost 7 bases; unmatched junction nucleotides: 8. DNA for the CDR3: TGTGCCAGCAGCTTTGCGCGGGGGGCAGGGGAGCAGTACTTC. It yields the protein CASSFARGAGEQYF. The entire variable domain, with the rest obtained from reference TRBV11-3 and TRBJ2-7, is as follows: EAGVVQSPRYKIIEKKQPVAFWCNPISGHNTLYWYLQNLGQGPELLIRYENEEAVDDSQLPKDRFSAERLKGVDSTLKIQPAELGDSAVYLCASSFARGAGEQYFGPGTRLTVT.

Written as DNA, the CDR3 is TGCAGCGTTGTTGTAGGGGATGGCTACACCTTC. This translates into CSVVVGDGYTF. This sequence joins TRBV29-1 and TRBJ1-2; D might be TRBD1 (5 bases). This CDR3 region has 11 residues. CDR1 and CDR2 from the germline V gene are SQVTM and ANQGSEA. V shed 4 bases and J shed 6 bases, with 9 bases lying between them. Combining the CDR3 with reference TRBV29-1 and TRBJ1-2 gives the whole variable domain SAVISQKPSRDICQRGTSLTIQCQVDSQVTMMFWYRQQPGQSLTLIATANQGSEATYESGFVIDKFPISRPNLTFSTLTVSNMSPEDSSIYLCSVVVGDGYTFGSGTRLTVV.

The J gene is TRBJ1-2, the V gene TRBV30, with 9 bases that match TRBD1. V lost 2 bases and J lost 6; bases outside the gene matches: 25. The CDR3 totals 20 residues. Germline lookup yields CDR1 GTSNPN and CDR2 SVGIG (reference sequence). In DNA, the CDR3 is TGTGCCTGGAGTCGCCACCCCTCCGGGACAGGGCCCCAGGGGAGGCATGGCTACACCTTC. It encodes CAWSRHPSGTGPQGRHGYTF.

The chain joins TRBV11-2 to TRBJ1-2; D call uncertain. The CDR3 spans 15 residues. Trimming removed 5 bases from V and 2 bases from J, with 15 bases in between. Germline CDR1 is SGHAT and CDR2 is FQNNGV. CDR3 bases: TGTGCCAGCAGCGATTTACGCGGGGTGAACTATGGCTACACCTTC. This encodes CASSDLRGVNYGYTF.

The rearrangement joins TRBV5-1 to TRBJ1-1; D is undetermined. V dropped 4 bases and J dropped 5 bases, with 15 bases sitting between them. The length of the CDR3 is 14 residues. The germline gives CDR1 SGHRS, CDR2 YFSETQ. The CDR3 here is CASSQHGQDTEAFF. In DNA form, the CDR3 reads TGCGCCAGCAGCCAGCATGGGCAGGATACTGAAGCTTTCTTT.

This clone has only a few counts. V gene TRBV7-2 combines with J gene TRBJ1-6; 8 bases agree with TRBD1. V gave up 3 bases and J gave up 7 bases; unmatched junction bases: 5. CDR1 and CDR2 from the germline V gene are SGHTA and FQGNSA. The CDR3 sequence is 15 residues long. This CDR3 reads CASSLADRDNSPLHF. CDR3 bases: TGTGCCAGCAGCTTGGCGGACAGGGACAATTCACCCCTCCACTTT. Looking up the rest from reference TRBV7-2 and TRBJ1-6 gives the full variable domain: GAGVSQSPSNKVTEKGKDVELRCDPISGHTALYWYRQSLGQGLEFLIYFQGNSAPDKSGLPSDRFSAERTGGSVSTLTIQRTQQEDSAVYLCASSLADRDNSPLHFGNGTRLTVT.

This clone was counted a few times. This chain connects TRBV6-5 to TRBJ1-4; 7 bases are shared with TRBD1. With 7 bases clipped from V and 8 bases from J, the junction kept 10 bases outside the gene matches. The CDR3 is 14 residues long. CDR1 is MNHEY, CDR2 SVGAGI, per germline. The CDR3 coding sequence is TGTGCCAGCAAAAGGGGGCCAGTTGGGGAAAAACTGTTTTTT. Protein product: CASKRGPVGEKLFF.

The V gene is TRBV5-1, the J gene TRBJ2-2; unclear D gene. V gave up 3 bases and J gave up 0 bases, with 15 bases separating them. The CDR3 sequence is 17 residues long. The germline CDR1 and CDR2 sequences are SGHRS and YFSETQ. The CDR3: CASSYGRNFANTGELFF. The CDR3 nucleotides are TGCGCCAGCAGCTACGGACGGAACTTCGCGAACACCGGGGAGCTGTTTTTT.

CDR3 nucleotides: TGTGCCAGCTCACCGCGGACAGGCGGTAACTATGGCTACACCTTC. It is translated as CASSPRTGGNYGYTF. The rearrangement links TRBV18 to TRBJ1-2; 7 nucleotides align to TRBD1. The CDR3 covers 15 residues. Germline loops: CDR1 KGHSH, CDR2 LQKENI. With 3 bases clipped from V and 1 base from J, the junction kept 5 bases outside the gene matches. Complete variable domain (other parts from reference TRBV18 and TRBJ1-2): NAGVMQNPRHLVRRRGQEARLRCSPMKGHSHVYWYRQLPEEGLKFMVYLQKENIIDESGMPKERFSAEFPKEGPSILRIQQVVRGDSAAYFCASSPRTGGNYGYTFGSGTRLTVV.

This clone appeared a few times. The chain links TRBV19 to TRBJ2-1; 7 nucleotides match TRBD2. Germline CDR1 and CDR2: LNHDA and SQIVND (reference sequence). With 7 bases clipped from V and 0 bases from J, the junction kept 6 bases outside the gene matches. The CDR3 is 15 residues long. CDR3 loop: CASTLGGYSYNEQFF. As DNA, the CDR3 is TGTGCCAGTACCCTCGGGGGGTACTCCTACAATGAGCAGTTCTTC.

CDR3 protein: CASSFRVVADTGELFF. The CDR3 coding sequence is TGTGCCAGCAGCTTTCGTGTCGTCGCGGACACCGGGGAGCTGTTTTTT. This chain uses TRBV7-6 with TRBJ2-2; D not certain. The CDR3 length is 16 residues. Trimming pared 3 bases from V and 3 bases from J, leaving 14 bases between. The germline gives CDR1 SGHVS, CDR2 FNYEAQ.

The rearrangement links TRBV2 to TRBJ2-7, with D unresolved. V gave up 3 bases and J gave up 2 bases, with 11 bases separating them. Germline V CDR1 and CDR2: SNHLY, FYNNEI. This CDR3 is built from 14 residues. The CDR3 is CASSEEIIAYEQYF. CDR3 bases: TGTGCCAGCAGTGAGGAAATAATAGCCTACGAGCAGTACTTC.

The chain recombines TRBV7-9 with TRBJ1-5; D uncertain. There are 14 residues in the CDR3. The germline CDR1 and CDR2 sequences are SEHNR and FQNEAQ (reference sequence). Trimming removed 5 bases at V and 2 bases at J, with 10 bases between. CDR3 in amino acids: CASSPGRGNQPQHF. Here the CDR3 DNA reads TGTGCCAGCAGCCCGGGGAGGGGCAATCAGCCCCAGCATTTT.

CDR3 sequence (DNA): TGTGCCATCCAGCTGAGGCAGAACCAAGAGACCCAGTACTTC. This translates into CAIQLRQNQETQYF. The chain couples TRBV7-9 to TRBJ2-5; no definite D call. Germline CDR1 and CDR2: SEHNR and FQNEAQ (reference sequence). This CDR3 is built from 14 residues. Deletions cut 10 bases from V and 0 bases from J, with 15 bases between.

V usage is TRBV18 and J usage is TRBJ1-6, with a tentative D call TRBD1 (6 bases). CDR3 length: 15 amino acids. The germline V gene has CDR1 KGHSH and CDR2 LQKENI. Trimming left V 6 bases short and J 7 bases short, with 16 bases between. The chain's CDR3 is CASSPRGGENSPLHF. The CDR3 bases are TGTGCCAGCTCCCCTCGAGGGGGAGAAAATTCACCCCTCCACTTT. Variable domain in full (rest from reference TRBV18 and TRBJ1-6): NAGVMQNPRHLVRRRGQEARLRCSPMKGHSHVYWYRQLPEEGLKFMVYLQKENIIDESGMPKERFSAEFPKEGPSILRIQQVVRGDSAAYFCASSPRGGENSPLHFGNGTRLTVT.

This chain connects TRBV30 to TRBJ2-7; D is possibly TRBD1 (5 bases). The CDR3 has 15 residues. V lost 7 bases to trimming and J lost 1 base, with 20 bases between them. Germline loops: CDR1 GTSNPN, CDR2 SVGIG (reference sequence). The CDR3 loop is CASRPTGAPSYEQYF. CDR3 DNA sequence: TGTGCCTCTCGACCAACAGGAGCCCCATCCTACGAGCAGTACTTC. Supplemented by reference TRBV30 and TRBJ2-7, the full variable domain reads SQTIHQWPATLVQPVGSPLSLECTVEGTSNPNLYWYRQAAGRGLQLLFYSVGIGQISSEVPQNLSASRPQDRQFILSSKKLLLSDSGFYLCASRPTGAPSYEQYFGPGTRLTVT.

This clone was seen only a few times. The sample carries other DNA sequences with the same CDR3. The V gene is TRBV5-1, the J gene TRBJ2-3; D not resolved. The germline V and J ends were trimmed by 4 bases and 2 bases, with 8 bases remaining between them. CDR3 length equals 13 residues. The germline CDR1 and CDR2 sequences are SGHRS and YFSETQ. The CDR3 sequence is CASSPGSTDTQYF. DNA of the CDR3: TGCGCCAGCAGCCCCGGGTCCACAGATACGCAGTATTTT.

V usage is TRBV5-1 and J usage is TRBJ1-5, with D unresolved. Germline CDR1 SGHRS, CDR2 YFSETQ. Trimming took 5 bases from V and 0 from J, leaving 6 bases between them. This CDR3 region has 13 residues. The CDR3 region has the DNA TGCGCCAGCAGAGAATCTAGCAATCAGCCCCAGCATTTT. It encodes CASRESSNQPQHF. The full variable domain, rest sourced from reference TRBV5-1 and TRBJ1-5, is KAGVTQTPRYLIKTRGQQVTLSCSPISGHRSVSWYQQTPGQGLQFLFEYFSETQRNKGNFPGRFSGRQFSNSRSEMNVSTLELGDSALYLCASRESSNQPQHFGDGTRLSIL.

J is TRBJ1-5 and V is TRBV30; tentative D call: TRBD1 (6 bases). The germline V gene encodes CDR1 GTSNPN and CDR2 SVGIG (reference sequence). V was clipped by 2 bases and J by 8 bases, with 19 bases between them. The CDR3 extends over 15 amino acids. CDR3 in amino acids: CAWSPGGRVLKPQHF. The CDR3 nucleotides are TGTGCCTGGAGTCCCGGGGGGCGCGTTCTAAAGCCCCAGCATTTT.